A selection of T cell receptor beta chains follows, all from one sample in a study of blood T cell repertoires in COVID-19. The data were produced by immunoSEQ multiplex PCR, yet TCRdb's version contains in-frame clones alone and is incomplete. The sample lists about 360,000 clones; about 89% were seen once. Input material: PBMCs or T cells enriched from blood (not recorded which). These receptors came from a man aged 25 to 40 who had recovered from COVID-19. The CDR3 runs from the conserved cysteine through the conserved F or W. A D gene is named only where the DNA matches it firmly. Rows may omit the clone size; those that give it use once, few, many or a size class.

CDR3 DNA: TGTGCCAGCAGTCCCGCGGGGGAGCAGTTCTTC; CDR3 protein: CASSPAGEQFF; clone size: .; V gene: TRBV6-2/TRBV6-3; D gene: .; J gene: TRBJ2-1
CDR3 DNA: TGTGCCAGCAGCGAGACCGGGACAGGGTACTACGAGCAGTACTTC; CDR3 protein: CASSETGTGYYEQYF; clone size: few; V gene: TRBV9; D gene: TRBD1; J gene: TRBJ2-7
CDR3 DNA: TGTGCCAGTAGTGTAGTCCGGGACAGGGGACAGCCCCAGCATTTT; CDR3 protein: CASSVVRDRGQPQHF; clone size: .; V gene: TRBV19; D gene: TRBD1; J gene: TRBJ1-5
CDR3 DNA: TGTGCCAGCAGTTTCGGGGCAGGGGGCGCTTATGGCTACACCTTC; CDR3 protein: CASSFGAGGAYGYTF; clone size: .; V gene: TRBV27; D gene: TRBD1; J gene: TRBJ1-2
CDR3 DNA: TGCGCCAGCAGCTGGACCCCGGGACAGGGGGCCGGTAACTATGGCTACACCTTC; CDR3 protein: CASSWTPGQGAGNYGYTF; clone size: once; V gene: TRBV5-1; D gene: TRBD1; J gene: TRBJ1-2
CDR3 DNA: TGTGCCAGCAGCCACTTAACAGGGAACACTGAAGCTTTCTTT; CDR3 protein: CASSHLTGNTEAFF; clone size: .; V gene: TRBV3-1/TRBV3-2; D gene: .; J gene: TRBJ1-1
CDR3 DNA: TGTGCCAGCAGCAAGGGACAGGGGACCTACGAGCAGTACTTC; CDR3 protein: CASSKGQGTYEQYF; clone size: .; V gene: TRBV7-2; D gene: TRBD1; J gene: TRBJ2-7
CDR3 DNA: TGTGCCAGCAGCCACAGTGTCTCCGGCTACACCTTC; CDR3 protein: CASSHSVSGYTF; clone size: once; V gene: TRBV3-1/TRBV3-2; D gene: .; J gene: TRBJ1-2
CDR3 DNA: TGTGCCAGCAGCTTAGGGGCCACCGGGAGGTCACCCCTCCACTTT; CDR3 protein: CASSLGATGRSPLHF; clone size: .; V gene: TRBV7-2; D gene: .; J gene: TRBJ1-6
CDR3 DNA: TGTGCCAGCAGCCGGACAGGGGCCGTCATGAACACTGAAGCTTTCTTT; CDR3 protein: CASSRTGAVMNTEAFF; clone size: once; V gene: TRBV9; D gene: TRBD1; J gene: TRBJ1-1
CDR3 DNA: TGTGCCAGTCAAAAATTTAGCGACAATGAGCAGTTCTTC; CDR3 protein: CASQKFSDNEQFF; clone size: .; V gene: TRBV19; D gene: .; J gene: TRBJ2-1
CDR3 DNA: TGTGCCAGCAGCCAAGCCTCCGGACAGGGAAGAACCGGGGAGCTGTTTTTT; CDR3 protein: CASSQASGQGRTGELFF; clone size: once; V gene: TRBV4-2; D gene: TRBD1; J gene: TRBJ2-2
CDR3 DNA: TGTGCCAGTATCACAGGGAACTACGGAAACACCATATATTTT; CDR3 protein: CASITGNYGNTIYF; clone size: .; V gene: TRBV19; D gene: .; J gene: TRBJ1-3
CDR3 DNA: TGTGCCAGCAGCTTATTCCAGTTAGGGACTGAGTCCTACGAGCAGTACTTC; CDR3 protein: CASSLFQLGTESYEQYF; clone size: .; V gene: TRBV13; D gene: .; J gene: TRBJ2-7
CDR3 DNA: TGTGCCAGCAGTATGACAGGGGGCAATCAGCCCCAGCATTTT; CDR3 protein: CASSMTGGNQPQHF; clone size: .; V gene: TRBV27; D gene: TRBD1; J gene: TRBJ1-5
CDR3 DNA: TGTGCCAGCAGAGAAGGGGGCTTTGGCGGGGAGCTGTTTTTT; CDR3 protein: CASREGGFGGELFF; clone size: .; V gene: TRBV6-1; D gene: TRBD1; J gene: TRBJ2-2
CDR3 DNA: TGTGCCAGCAGCGATACGGGATTCACTGAAGCTTTCTTT; CDR3 protein: CASSDTGFTEAFF; clone size: .; V gene: TRBV9; D gene: .; J gene: TRBJ1-1
CDR3 DNA: TGTGCCAGCAGTGAATCCTGGGGCTTGGGAAACACCATATATTTT; CDR3 protein: CASSESWGLGNTIYF; clone size: once; V gene: TRBV25-1; D gene: .; J gene: TRBJ1-3
CDR3 DNA: TGTGCCAGCAGCGGGGCTGGAGAGGGCTACACCTTC; CDR3 protein: CASSGAGEGYTF; clone size: few; V gene: TRBV5-4; D gene: .; J gene: TRBJ1-2
CDR3 DNA: TGTGCCAGCAGCCAAGATCAGTACAGGGAATATAATTCACCCCTCCACTTT; CDR3 protein: CASSQDQYREYNSPLHF; clone size: .; V gene: TRBV4-2; D gene: .; J gene: TRBJ1-6
CDR3 DNA: TGTGCCAGCAGTGAGGGGGGACGGTATGGCTACACCTTC; CDR3 protein: CASSEGGRYGYTF; clone size: .; V gene: TRBV6-1; D gene: .; J gene: TRBJ1-2
CDR3 DNA: TGCGCCAGCAGCGAACAGGGGGCCCCTAACGGGGGTGAAAAACTGTTTTTT; CDR3 protein: CASSEQGAPNGGEKLFF; clone size: .; V gene: TRBV5-1; D gene: TRBD1; J gene: TRBJ1-4
CDR3 DNA: TGTGCCAGCAGAAAACTCCCAGGGAACGGGGAGCTGTTTTTT; CDR3 protein: CASRKLPGNGELFF; clone size: .; V gene: TRBV6-5; D gene: .; J gene: TRBJ2-2
CDR3 DNA: TGTGCCACCAGCAGATCGGGATTGACGAACACCATATATTTT; CDR3 protein: CATSRSGLTNTIYF; clone size: .; V gene: TRBV15; D gene: .; J gene: TRBJ1-3
CDR3 DNA: TGCAGTGCCTCCACAGATACGCAGTATTTT; CDR3 protein: CSASTDTQYF; clone size: few; V gene: TRBV20-1; D gene: .; J gene: TRBJ2-3
CDR3 DNA: TGTGCCACCAGTGATCGGACTAGCGGGGGGCGGGATGAGCAGTTCTTC; CDR3 protein: CATSDRTSGGRDEQFF; clone size: .; V gene: TRBV24-1; D gene: TRBD2; J gene: TRBJ2-1
CDR3 DNA: TGTGCCAGCTCACCCGACAGGGCGAACACTGAAGCTTTCTTT; CDR3 protein: CASSPDRANTEAFF; clone size: .; V gene: TRBV18; D gene: TRBD1; J gene: TRBJ1-1
CDR3 DNA: TGCGCCAGCAGCATGACTAGCGGGGCGTCCGGGGAGCTGTTTTTT; CDR3 protein: CASSMTSGASGELFF; clone size: .; V gene: TRBV5-1; D gene: TRBD2; J gene: TRBJ2-2
CDR3 DNA: TGCGCCAGCAGCCGGGCGGGCAGGGGGAGTTCACCCCTCCACTTT; CDR3 protein: CASSRAGRGSSPLHF; clone size: few; V gene: TRBV5-1; D gene: TRBD1; J gene: TRBJ1-6
CDR3 DNA: TGTGCCAGTACCCCACCGGGGTTGGGTGAAAAACTGTTTTTT; CDR3 protein: CASTPPGLGEKLFF; clone size: .; V gene: TRBV19; D gene: .; J gene: TRBJ1-4
CDR3 DNA: TGTGCCAGCAGTTTCTCCGGGGGAGAACAGCCCCAGCATTTT; CDR3 protein: CASSFSGGEQPQHF; clone size: .; V gene: TRBV27; D gene: .; J gene: TRBJ1-5
CDR3 DNA: TGTGCCAGCTCACCACCGATCCAGGGGGCGAACACTGAAGCTTTCTTT; CDR3 protein: CASSPPIQGANTEAFF; clone size: .; V gene: TRBV18; D gene: TRBD1; J gene: TRBJ1-1
CDR3 DNA: TGTGCCAGTAGTTGGTGGGGGGATATATATGAGCAGTTCTTC; CDR3 protein: CASSWWGDIYEQFF; clone size: .; V gene: TRBV19; D gene: .; J gene: TRBJ2-1
CDR3 DNA: TGTGCCAGCAGTTTTCTCCCGACAGGGAACAATGAGCAGTTCTTC; CDR3 protein: CASSFLPTGNNEQFF; clone size: .; V gene: TRBV27; D gene: TRBD1; J gene: TRBJ2-1
CDR3 DNA: TGTGCCAGCAGCCTCGGACAACCCTCCTATAATTCACCCCTCCACTTT; CDR3 protein: CASSLGQPSYNSPLHF; clone size: once; V gene: TRBV13; D gene: .; J gene: TRBJ1-6
CDR3 DNA: TGTGCCAGCAGCCCCCCCGGGGACAGGGAAGCTTTCTTT; CDR3 protein: CASSPPGDREAFF; clone size: .; V gene: TRBV3-1/TRBV3-2; D gene: TRBD1; J gene: TRBJ1-1
CDR3 DNA: TGTGCCAGTACCTCGGTTAATGAGCAGTTCTTC; CDR3 protein: CASTSVNEQFF; clone size: .; V gene: TRBV6-5; D gene: .; J gene: TRBJ2-1
CDR3 DNA: TGTGCCAGCAGCTTAGAATCGGTCCCGACTTATGGCTACACCTTC; CDR3 protein: CASSLESVPTYGYTF; clone size: .; V gene: TRBV7-9; D gene: .; J gene: TRBJ1-2
CDR3 DNA: TGTGCCAGCTCACCGGGACAGAGGACCACTGAAGCTTTCTTT; CDR3 protein: CASSPGQRTTEAFF; clone size: .; V gene: TRBV18; D gene: TRBD1; J gene: TRBJ1-1
CDR3 DNA: TGTGCCAGCACCGGCCTGGATGGCCTAACGGGCTATGGCTACACCTTC; CDR3 protein: CASTGLDGLTGYGYTF; clone size: once; V gene: TRBV28; D gene: .; J gene: TRBJ1-2
CDR3 DNA: TGCGCCAGCAGTAGGTCCCGGGGGGTAGCCAAAAACATTCAGTACTTC; CDR3 protein: CASSRSRGVAKNIQYF; clone size: once; V gene: TRBV10-2; D gene: TRBD2; J gene: TRBJ2-4
CDR3 DNA: TGCGCCAGCAGCTCTCACACACTGAACACTGAAGCTTTCTTT; CDR3 protein: CASSSHTLNTEAFF; clone size: .; V gene: TRBV5-1; D gene: .; J gene: TRBJ1-1